This T cell receptor beta chain originates from a study of T cells expressing NK-cell markers. Study conclusions and caveats: As a fraction of CD8+ T cells, dominant NKG2C+ clonotypes reached about 1.0-7.0% in 5 to 7 donors. There were four donors in whom these clonotypes also led the CD3+CD56-NKG2C+ fraction. It is unclear if expanded NKG2C-expressing clones target HCMV antigens.

To note about this clonotype: Its antigen is undetermined.

This CDR3 region has 13 residues. The germline V gene encodes CDR1 SQVTM and CDR2 ANQGSEA. UMIs accompanied the 5'RACE template switching by which TCR beta cDNA was made. After re-calling the 5' RACE reads, TCRdb lists one entry per CDR3 protein, DNA absent. This sample's table reports 350,000 to 450,000 distinct CDR3 sequences. This chain joins TRBV29-1 and TRBJ1-5; lacking DNA, the TRBD1 call made by TCRdb goes unchecked. The specimen sequenced was blood T cells: a sorted CD56 or NKG2C T cell subset, CD4+ or CD8+ T cells, or bulk PBMC T cells (not recorded which). This receptor was taken from a man aged 18 to 69 in good health. The chain's CDR3 is CSVGGASNQPQHF.